The 8 T cell receptor beta chains in this list originate from one sample, sequenced in a study of blood T cell repertoires in COVID-19. Only in-frame clones appear in the TCRdb table, and some are missing; sequencing was by immunoSEQ multiplex PCR. This table holds approximately 250,000 clones, less than 90% found once. Sequencing input: peripheral blood. All receptors derive from a man aged 55 to 70 with acute or convalescent COVID-19.

The chain combines TRBV4-3 with TRBJ2-7; 7 nucleotides agree with TRBD2. The length of the CDR3 is 17 residues. Trimming cost V 0 bases and J 6 bases; bases outside gene matches: 14. Germline CDR1 and CDR2: LGHNA and YSLEER. In nucleotides, the CDR3 is TGCGCCAGCAGCCAAGACTCGGGGGGAGGGCCCTCGAGCGAGCAGTACTTC. Encoded protein: CASSQDSGGGPSSEQYF.

The V call is TRBV28, the J call TRBJ2-7; 9 positions match TRBD1. This CDR3 contains 15 residues. J gave up 7 bases and V 6 bases, and 13 bases lay outside the gene matches. The germline V gene has CDR1 MDHEN and CDR2 SYDVKM. The CDR3 DNA reads TGTGCCAGCAGCGGGACAGGGAGGGGGTCGCGGGAGCAGTACTTC. Residues: CASSGTGRGSREQYF.

J is TRBJ2-2 and V is TRBV9; weak D call: TRBD1 (6 bases). Trimming stripped 0 bases from V and 0 bases from J, with 15 bases between. CDR3 size: 18 residues. In germline, CDR1 is SGDLS, CDR2 YYNGEE. The CDR3 nucleotides are TGTGCCAGCAGCGTAGCCCCGGACAGACCCGCGAACACCGGGGAGCTGTTTTTT. Its protein product is CASSVAPDRPANTGELFF.

Notes on this clone: The same CDR3 arises from other DNA sequences in this sample as well. The CDR3: CAISESGGGAEAFF. CDR3 in DNA: TGTGCCATCAGCGAATCAGGGGGAGGTGCTGAAGCTTTCTTT. The chain uses TRBV10-3 and TRBJ1-1; TRBD1 agrees at 7 bases. This CDR3 has 14 amino acids. V shed 6 bases and J 6 bases; nucleotides not matched to a gene: 10. Germline CDR1 ENHRY, CDR2 SYGVKD.

This clone turned up a few times. V usage is TRBV7-9 and J usage is TRBJ2-7; 13 positions agree with TRBD2. CDR3 length: 15 residues. V was clipped by 5 bases and J by 3 bases; unmatched bases: 4. Germline V gives CDR1 SEHNR, CDR2 FQNEAQ (reference sequence). DNA for the CDR3: TGTGCCAGCAGCCTAGGGACTAGCGGGGACTACGAGCAGTACTTC. Its translation: CASSLGTSGDYEQYF.

The J gene is TRBJ2-1, the V gene TRBV5-6; 8 nucleotides align to TRBD1. Germline CDR1 reads SGHDT; CDR2 reads YYEEEE. The CDR3 contains 14 residues. Losses at the gene ends were 2 bases for V and 7 bases for J; bases not matched to a gene: 5. The chain's CDR3 is CASSLGQGGNEQFF. The CDR3 DNA reads TGTGCCAGCAGCTTAGGACAGGGTGGTAATGAGCAGTTCTTC.

This chain joins TRBV5-1 and TRBJ2-4, with 9 bases lining up with TRBD1. This CDR3 has 13 amino acids. Trimming took 4 bases from V and 7 from J; bases not matched to a gene: 3. Germline loops: CDR1 SGHRS, CDR2 YFSETQ. CDR3 loop: CASSGTGPNIQYF. In DNA form, the CDR3 reads TGCGCCAGCAGCGGGACAGGGCCCAACATTCAGTACTTC.

This clone has only a few counts. DNA for the CDR3: TGCAGCGTTATAGTCGCTGAAGCTTTCTTT. Residues: CSVIVAEAFF. V gene TRBV29-1 combines with J gene TRBJ1-1; D unresolved. Germline V gene data show CDR1 as SQVTM and CDR2 as ANQGSEA. V was pared by 5 bases and J by 6 bases, with 7 bases between. This CDR3 is built from 10 residues.